These 11 T cell receptor beta chains were sequenced from one sample in a study of shared clonotypes between healthy human individuals. Sequencing used immunoSEQ multiplex PCR; TCRdb keeps in-frame clones, though not all of them. Of about 2.3 million clones in the sample, around 90% were seen once. The sequencing sample was made of naive CD4+ T cells from PBMCs. The sample's subset: CD45RA+ positively selected. The origin of the receptors is a young man in good health. Some clones in this sample may be carry-over from other donors' samples.

The J gene is TRBJ2-1, the V gene TRBV4-2; 7 bases line up with TRBD2. Unmatched junction bases numbered 3, after V lost 3 bases and J lost 1 base. The CDR3 spans 15 residues. Germline values: CDR1 LGHNA, CDR2 YNFKEQ. The CDR3 region is CASSHGGSSYNEQFF. The CDR3 DNA is TGTGCCAGCAGCCACGGCGGGAGTTCCTACAATGAGCAGTTCTTC.

The chain recombines TRBV6-5 with TRBJ2-6; D gene unclear. This CDR3 spans 16 amino acids. The germline gives CDR1 MNHEY, CDR2 SVGAGI. V was pared by 2 bases and J by 0 bases, with 8 bases between. The CDR3 nucleotides are TGTGCCAGCAGTTACCGCAGGAACTCTGGGGCCAACGTCCTGACTTTC. Protein: CASSYRRNSGANVLTF.

The chain has TRBV18 and TRBJ2-7, with D perhaps TRBD1 (5 bases). This CDR3 comprises 14 residues. Germline V gives CDR1 KGHSH, CDR2 LQKENI. Trimming pared 3 bases from V and 2 bases from J, leaving 11 bases between. This CDR3 is CASSPMTEPYEQYF. CDR3 nucleotide sequence: TGTGCCAGCTCACCCATGACAGAGCCCTACGAGCAGTACTTC.

J is TRBJ2-1 and V is TRBV28; 7 nucleotides match TRBD1. The CDR3 is 17 amino acids. V lost 4 bases and J lost 4; bases outside the gene matches: 13. From germline, CDR1 is MDHEN and CDR2 SYDVKM. The CDR3 here is CASSSLSGTAHYNEQFF. As DNA, the CDR3 is TGTGCCAGCAGTTCCCTTTCCGGGACAGCCCATTACAATGAGCAGTTCTTC.

The rearrangement links TRBV9 to TRBJ2-5, with 10 bases fitting TRBD2. The CDR3 sequence is 18 residues long. V dropped 4 bases and J dropped 2; count of bases not matched to a gene: 14. From germline, CDR1 is SGDLS and CDR2 YYNGEE. The CDR3: CASSSPRTSGNIQETQYF. The CDR3 nucleotides are TGTGCCAGCAGCTCCCCCCGGACTAGCGGCAATATACAAGAGACCCAGTACTTC.

The J gene is TRBJ2-2, the V gene TRBV6-6; possible D gene TRBD2, 6 bases. Deletions cut 2 bases from V and 7 bases from J, with 8 bases between. CDR1 is MNHNY, CDR2 SVGAGI, per germline (reference sequence). The CDR3 runs 13 residues. CDR3 loop: CASSYRGSGELFF. For the CDR3, the DNA is TGTGCCAGCAGTTACCGGGGGAGCGGGGAGCTGTTTTTT.

This clone appeared once. The chain is built from TRBV9 and TRBJ2-7; D is unclear. This CDR3 contains 14 residues. Per germline, CDR1 SGDLS and CDR2 YYNGEE. V gave up 4 bases and J gave up 0 bases, with 11 bases separating them. The CDR3 DNA reads TGTGCCAGCAGCCCCTACCCGAGCTCCTACGAGCAGTACTTC. Its translation is CASSPYPSSYEQYF.

This chain connects TRBV6-1 to TRBJ2-7; 8 bases align to TRBD1. The CDR3 loop spans 17 amino acids. Germline V gene data show CDR1 as MNHNS and CDR2 as SASEGT. Trimming cost V 4 bases and J 2 bases; bases outside gene matches: 13. CDR3 region: CASSGSGQVFWTYEQYF. The CDR3 coding sequence is TGTGCCAGCAGTGGCTCGGGACAGGTATTCTGGACCTACGAGCAGTACTTC.

The V call is TRBV13, the J call TRBJ2-5, with 7 nucleotides matching TRBD2. CDR1 PRHDT and CDR2 FYEKMQ come from the germline V gene (reference sequence). The length of the CDR3 is 14 residues. V lost 4 bases and J lost 4; bases outside the gene matches: 6. The CDR3, as DNA: TGTGCCAGCAGCTCCTCGACGGGGGGAGAGACCCAGTACTTC. Its protein product is CASSSSTGGETQYF.

This rearrangement joins TRBV19 to TRBJ1-3; D gene unclear. The CDR3 loop spans 13 amino acids. The V and J ends lost 10 bases and 0 bases respectively, with 10 bases between them. Germline V gene sequence: CDR1 LNHDA, CDR2 SQIVND (reference sequence). CDR3 coding DNA: TGTGCCACTTTTCCCCGCTCTGGAAACACCATATATTTT. As protein: CATFPRSGNTIYF.

The V gene is TRBV6-5, the J gene TRBJ2-2; D gene unclear. Trimming left V 6 bases short and J 3 bases short, with 5 bases between. Germline values: CDR1 MNHEY, CDR2 SVGAGI. CDR3 length: 12 amino acids. The CDR3 DNA follows: TGTGCCAGCAGGTCGGACACCGGGGAGCTGTTTTTT. This codes for CASRSDTGELFF.